The rows below give T cell receptor beta chains drawn from one sample of a study of early T cells in non-severe SARS-CoV-2 infection. Using its own MiXCR run on the 5' RACE reads, TCRdb lists one record per CDR3 protein. The data show around 27,000 distinct CDR3 sequences, over 6.5% seen once. Sequencing used whole blood. Receptors originate from an adult who was a healthcare worker with PCR-confirmed SARS-CoV-2 infection or an uninfected control (not recorded which). CDR3s include the opening cysteine and the closing phenylalanine or tryptophan. A D gene is named only where the DNA matches it firmly. The listing skips clone size in some rows; elsewhere it reads once, few, many or a size class.

j_call v_call d_call clone_size cdr3_aa cdr3_nt
TRBJ2-4 TRBV7-6 - - CASSLDQKNIQYF TGTGCCAGCAGCTTAGATCAGAAAAACATTCAGTACTTC
TRBJ2-7 TRBV11-2 - many CASSLEFGREQYF TGTGCCAGCAGCTTAGAGTTTGGTCGGGAGCAGTACTTC
TRBJ2-1 TRBV5-1 TRBD2 many CASSLVLAGGSDEQFF TGCGCCAGCAGCTTAGTCCTAGCGGGAGGAAGCGATGAGCAGTTCTTC
TRBJ2-7 TRBV20-1 - - CSASGTDYEQYF TGCAGTGCTAGCGGGACTGACTACGAGCAGTACTTC
TRBJ2-5 TRBV3-1 - many CASSQSGGGLIETQYF TGTGCCAGCAGCCAATCCGGCGGGGGCCTAATAGAGACCCAGTACTTC
TRBJ2-1 TRBV5-1 - many CASSLNYNEQFF TGCGCCAGCAGCCTAAACTACAATGAGCAGTTCTTC
TRBJ2-1 TRBV7-9 TRBD2 many CASSFASGVYNEQFF TGTGCCAGCAGCTTTGCTAGCGGGGTCTACAATGAGCAGTTCTTC
TRBJ2-7 TRBV7-2 TRBD2 few CASSSGTTASEQYF TGTGCCAGCAGTTCCGGGACTACGGCGAGCGAGCAGTACTTC
TRBJ2-2 TRBV28 - few CASSAPGRWAGELFF TGTGCCAGCAGTGCCCCCGGACGGTGGGCGGGGGAGCTGTTTTTT
TRBJ2-3 TRBV7-2 - - CASSRSVGSDTQYF TGTGCCAGCAGCCGTAGTGTAGGGTCAGATACGCAGTATTTT